The rows below give T cell receptor beta chains drawn from one sample of a study of shared clonotypes between healthy human individuals. Profiled with immunoSEQ multiplex PCR; TCRdb holds only in-frame clones, not every one. This table holds approximately 2,000,000 clones, roughly 95% found once. Sequencing was done on a sample of naive CD8+ T cells from PBMCs. These receptors originate from a man between 18 and 29 years old in good health. Some clones in this sample may be carry-over from other donors' samples. CDR3s include the opening cysteine and the closing phenylalanine or tryptophan. Fields, in order: V gene, CDR3 length, D gene, J gene, clone size, CDR3 DNA, CDR3 protein. The D gene is left open where the match is weak. A row's size may be missing; if present it is once, few, many or a size class.

v_call: TRBV19; cdr3_length: 14; d_call: TRBD1; j_call: TRBJ1-1; clone_size: -; cdr3_nt: TGTGCCAGTAGTGAGACAGGGGGTTGGACTGAAGCTTTCTTT; cdr3_aa: CASSETGGWTEAFF
v_call: TRBV9; cdr3_length: 14; d_call: -; j_call: TRBJ1-2; clone_size: -; cdr3_nt: TGTGCCAGCAGCCCCTCCGGCCAATACTATGGCTACACCTTC; cdr3_aa: CASSPSGQYYGYTF
v_call: TRBV10-2; cdr3_length: 17; d_call: -; j_call: TRBJ2-7; clone_size: -; cdr3_nt: TGCGCCAGCAGTGAGTCTCGGCTCGGAGGAGTTACTTACGAGCAGTACTTC; cdr3_aa: CASSESRLGGVTYEQYF
v_call: TRBV28; cdr3_length: 14; d_call: -; j_call: TRBJ2-5; clone_size: -; cdr3_nt: TGTGCCAGCAGTTTGCGGGCGGTCCAAGAGACCCAGTACTTC; cdr3_aa: CASSLRAVQETQYF
v_call: TRBV7-9; cdr3_length: 16; d_call: -; j_call: TRBJ1-4; clone_size: -; cdr3_nt: TGTGCCAGCAGCTTAATGATCGGGCAGATTCCCGAAAAACTGTTTTTT; cdr3_aa: CASSLMIGQIPEKLFF
v_call: TRBV27; cdr3_length: 11; d_call: -; j_call: TRBJ2-5; clone_size: once; cdr3_nt: TGTGCCAGCAGTTTAGCGGGGTCCCAGTACTTC; cdr3_aa: CASSLAGSQYF
v_call: TRBV9; cdr3_length: 15; d_call: TRBD1; j_call: TRBJ2-2; clone_size: -; cdr3_nt: TGTGCCAGCAGCTTCGGGACAGGGCACACCGGGGAGCTGTTTTTT; cdr3_aa: CASSFGTGHTGELFF
v_call: TRBV27; cdr3_length: 15; d_call: TRBD1; j_call: TRBJ1-1; clone_size: -; cdr3_nt: TGTGCCAGCAGTTGGGGTACAGGGGGTGTAACTGAAGCTTTCTTT; cdr3_aa: CASSWGTGGVTEAFF
v_call: TRBV5-4; cdr3_length: 15; d_call: -; j_call: TRBJ1-1; clone_size: -; cdr3_nt: TGTGCCAGCAGCGGAAGCCACGAGAGAAACACTGAAGCTTTCTTT; cdr3_aa: CASSGSHERNTEAFF
v_call: TRBV13; cdr3_length: 13; d_call: -; j_call: TRBJ2-7; clone_size: -; cdr3_nt: TGTGCCAGCAGCTCGGAACAGGGTTACGAGCAGTACTTC; cdr3_aa: CASSSEQGYEQYF
v_call: TRBV5-1; cdr3_length: 18; d_call: TRBD2; j_call: TRBJ2-1; clone_size: -; cdr3_nt: TGCGCCAGCAGCTTGAAGGTGCTTCTAGCGGGAGTATCAAATGAGCAGTTCTTC; cdr3_aa: CASSLKVLLAGVSNEQFF
v_call: TRBV28; cdr3_length: 16; d_call: TRBD1; j_call: TRBJ1-3; clone_size: -; cdr3_nt: TGTGCCAGCAGTCCGGACAGGGTGATTACTGGAAACACCATATATTTT; cdr3_aa: CASSPDRVITGNTIYF
v_call: TRBV7-3; cdr3_length: 15; d_call: TRBD1; j_call: TRBJ2-2; clone_size: -; cdr3_nt: TGTGCCAGCAGCCTCGGGACAGGAGGGCCCGGGGAGCTGTTTTTT; cdr3_aa: CASSLGTGGPGELFF
v_call: TRBV27; cdr3_length: 14; d_call: -; j_call: TRBJ2-7; clone_size: -; cdr3_nt: TGTGCCAGCTCCAGGACGGAATACGATATTGAGCAGTACTTC; cdr3_aa: CASSRTEYDIEQYF
v_call: TRBV11-2; cdr3_length: 15; d_call: -; j_call: TRBJ2-2; clone_size: -; cdr3_nt: TGTGCCAGCAGCTTAGTCCGGGCGAACACCGGGGAGCTGTTTTTT; cdr3_aa: CASSLVRANTGELFF
v_call: TRBV6-5; cdr3_length: 14; d_call: TRBD1; j_call: TRBJ2-5; clone_size: -; cdr3_nt: TGTGCCAGCAGTTACTACAGGGGGCAGGAGACCCAGTACTTC; cdr3_aa: CASSYYRGQETQYF
v_call: TRBV6-5; cdr3_length: 16; d_call: -; j_call: TRBJ2-1; clone_size: -; cdr3_nt: TGTGCCAGCAGTTACGGGGGGACTCCAGAGTACAATGAGCAGTTCTTC; cdr3_aa: CASSYGGTPEYNEQFF
v_call: TRBV9; cdr3_length: 14; d_call: -; j_call: TRBJ2-2; clone_size: once; cdr3_nt: TGTGCCAGCAGCGTAGTACAGACTACCGGGGAGCTGTTTTTT; cdr3_aa: CASSVVQTTGELFF
v_call: TRBV5-4; cdr3_length: 11; d_call: -; j_call: TRBJ2-7; clone_size: few; cdr3_nt: TGTGCCAGCAGCTTGGGAGGCGAGCAGTACTTC; cdr3_aa: CASSLGGEQYF
v_call: TRBV28; cdr3_length: 14; d_call: -; j_call: TRBJ2-7; clone_size: -; cdr3_nt: TGTGCCAGCAGTTTTCTCGGCGTCTCCTACGAGCAGTACTTC; cdr3_aa: CASSFLGVSYEQYF
v_call: TRBV19; cdr3_length: 14; d_call: -; j_call: TRBJ2-7; clone_size: -; cdr3_nt: TGTGCCAGTAGTATTTCGGAGGCTACCTACGAGCAGTACTTC; cdr3_aa: CASSISEATYEQYF
v_call: TRBV27; cdr3_length: 15; d_call: TRBD2; j_call: TRBJ2-7; clone_size: -; cdr3_nt: TGTGCCAGCAGCGTTGTGGCTAGCGGATCCTACGAGCAGTACTTC; cdr3_aa: CASSVVASGSYEQYF
v_call: TRBV6-5; cdr3_length: 15; d_call: -; j_call: TRBJ2-3; clone_size: -; cdr3_nt: TGTGCCAGCAGTCCCGGGGGCTGGGGCACAGATACGCAGTATTTT; cdr3_aa: CASSPGGWGTDTQYF
v_call: TRBV5-1; cdr3_length: 16; d_call: TRBD2; j_call: TRBJ2-2; clone_size: -; cdr3_nt: TGCGCCAGCGCCCCAACTAGCGGGAGGAGTACCGGGGAGCTGTTTTTT; cdr3_aa: CASAPTSGRSTGELFF
v_call: TRBV6-5; cdr3_length: 13; d_call: -; j_call: TRBJ1-2; clone_size: -; cdr3_nt: TGTGCCAGCAGCCCCCAGGGTAGCTATGGCTACACCTTC; cdr3_aa: CASSPQGSYGYTF
v_call: TRBV7-3; cdr3_length: 16; d_call: TRBD1; j_call: TRBJ2-1; clone_size: -; cdr3_nt: TGTGCCAGCAGCTTAGCCCGACAGGGGGGCCGCAATGAGCAGTTCTTC; cdr3_aa: CASSLARQGGRNEQFF
v_call: TRBV9; cdr3_length: 15; d_call: TRBD1; j_call: TRBJ2-7; clone_size: -; cdr3_nt: TGTGCCAGCAGCGCAGACGGGACAGGTCTCTACGAGCAGTACTTC; cdr3_aa: CASSADGTGLYEQYF
v_call: TRBV11-2; cdr3_length: 14; d_call: -; j_call: TRBJ1-1; clone_size: -; cdr3_nt: TGTGCCAGCAGCGAGGGGGGGTTGAACACTGAAGCTTTCTTT; cdr3_aa: CASSEGGLNTEAFF
v_call: TRBV7-2; cdr3_length: 14; d_call: TRBD1; j_call: TRBJ2-1; clone_size: once; cdr3_nt: TGTGCCAGCAGCTTAGGGCCAGGGGGCGGTGAGCAGTTCTTC; cdr3_aa: CASSLGPGGGEQFF
v_call: TRBV25-1; cdr3_length: 16; d_call: TRBD2; j_call: TRBJ2-1; clone_size: -; cdr3_nt: TGTGCCAGCAGTGACCCCCTAGCGGGAGTTTACCATGAGCAGTTCTTC; cdr3_aa: CASSDPLAGVYHEQFF
v_call: TRBV27; cdr3_length: 16; d_call: TRBD1; j_call: TRBJ1-1; clone_size: -; cdr3_nt: TGTGCCAGCATCCAACAGGGGCAGGGAATGAACACTGAAGCTTTCTTT; cdr3_aa: CASIQQGQGMNTEAFF
v_call: TRBV4-1; cdr3_length: 15; d_call: TRBD1; j_call: TRBJ1-1; clone_size: -; cdr3_nt: TGCGCCAGCAGTTTCATGACAGGGGGGAACACTGAAGCTTTCTTT; cdr3_aa: CASSFMTGGNTEAFF
v_call: TRBV15; cdr3_length: 16; d_call: -; j_call: TRBJ2-7; clone_size: -; cdr3_nt: TGTGCCACCAGCGGAGAAGCCACCTCTAACTCCTACGAGCAGTACTTC; cdr3_aa: CATSGEATSNSYEQYF
v_call: TRBV21-1; cdr3_length: 19; d_call: -; j_call: TRBJ2-7; clone_size: -; cdr3_nt: TGTGCCAGCAGCCCTGAGGCCAGGGGACTAGCGGGAGGGGCTTACGAGCAGTACTTC; cdr3_aa: CASSPEARGLAGGAYEQYF
v_call: TRBV19; cdr3_length: 14; d_call: -; j_call: TRBJ2-7; clone_size: -; cdr3_nt: TGTGCCAGTAGTATACGTCCCTTCGACTACGAGCAGTACTTC; cdr3_aa: CASSIRPFDYEQYF
v_call: TRBV12-5; cdr3_length: 15; d_call: -; j_call: TRBJ2-3; clone_size: -; cdr3_nt: TGTGCTAGTGGTTTGAACTCCCTAAGCACAGATACGCAGTATTTT; cdr3_aa: CASGLNSLSTDTQYF